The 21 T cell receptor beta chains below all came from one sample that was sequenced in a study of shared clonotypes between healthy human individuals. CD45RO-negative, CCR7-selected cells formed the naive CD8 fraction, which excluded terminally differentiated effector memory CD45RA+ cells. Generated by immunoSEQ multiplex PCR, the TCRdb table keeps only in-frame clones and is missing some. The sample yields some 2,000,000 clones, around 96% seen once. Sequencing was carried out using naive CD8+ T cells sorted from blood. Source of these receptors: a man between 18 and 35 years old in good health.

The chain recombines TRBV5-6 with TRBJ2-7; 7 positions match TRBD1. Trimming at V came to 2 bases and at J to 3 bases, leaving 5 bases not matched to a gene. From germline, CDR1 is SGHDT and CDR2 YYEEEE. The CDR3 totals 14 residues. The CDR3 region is CASSFPGQNYEQYF. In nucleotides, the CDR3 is TGTGCCAGCAGCTTCCCGGGACAGAACTACGAGCAGTACTTC.

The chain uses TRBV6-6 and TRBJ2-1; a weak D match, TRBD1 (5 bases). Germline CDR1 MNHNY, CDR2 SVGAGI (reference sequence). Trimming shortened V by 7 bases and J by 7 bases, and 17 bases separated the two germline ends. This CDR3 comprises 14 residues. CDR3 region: CASTAGNLGNEQFF. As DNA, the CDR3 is TGTGCCAGCACGGCAGGGAACTTAGGGAATGAGCAGTTCTTC.

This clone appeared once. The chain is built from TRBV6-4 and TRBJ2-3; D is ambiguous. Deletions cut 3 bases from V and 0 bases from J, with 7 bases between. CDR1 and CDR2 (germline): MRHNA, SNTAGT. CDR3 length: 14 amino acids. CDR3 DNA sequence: TGTGCCAGCAGTGAAAGTGGAAGCACAGATACGCAGTATTTT. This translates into CASSESGSTDTQYF.

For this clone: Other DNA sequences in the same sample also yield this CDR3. The CDR3 DNA sequence: TGTGCCAGCAGCTCGAGCGGGGGGGCTGGAGATACGCAGTATTTT. Protein sequence: CASSSSGGAGDTQYF. The chain combines TRBV9 with TRBJ2-3, with 10 bases that match TRBD2. Germline values: CDR1 SGDLS, CDR2 YYNGEE. The CDR3 runs to 15 residues. The V segment lost 4 bases and the J segment 5 bases; nucleotides outside the gene matches: 7.

CDR3 protein: CASSPLGTARGTGELFF. CDR3 sequence (DNA): TGTGCCAGCTCACCCCTCGGGACCGCGCGGGGCACCGGGGAGCTGTTTTTT. V and J are TRBV18 and TRBJ2-2; TRBD2 is a possible D gene (6 bases). Trimming stripped 3 bases from V and 4 bases from J, with 18 bases between. The CDR3 sequence is 17 residues long. Germline V gives CDR1 KGHSH, CDR2 LQKENI.

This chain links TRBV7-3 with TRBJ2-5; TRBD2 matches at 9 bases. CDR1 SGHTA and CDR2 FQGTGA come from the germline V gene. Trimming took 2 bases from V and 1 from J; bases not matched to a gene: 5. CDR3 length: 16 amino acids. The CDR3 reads CASSLVSGGFQETQYF. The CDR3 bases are TGTGCCAGCAGCTTAGTTAGCGGGGGCTTCCAAGAGACCCAGTACTTC.

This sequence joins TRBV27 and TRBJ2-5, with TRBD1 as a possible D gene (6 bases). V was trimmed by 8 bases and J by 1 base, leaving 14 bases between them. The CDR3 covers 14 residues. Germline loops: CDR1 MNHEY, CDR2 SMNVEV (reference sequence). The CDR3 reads CASADRNLQETQYF. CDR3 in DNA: TGTGCCAGCGCCGACAGGAACCTCCAAGAGACCCAGTACTTC.

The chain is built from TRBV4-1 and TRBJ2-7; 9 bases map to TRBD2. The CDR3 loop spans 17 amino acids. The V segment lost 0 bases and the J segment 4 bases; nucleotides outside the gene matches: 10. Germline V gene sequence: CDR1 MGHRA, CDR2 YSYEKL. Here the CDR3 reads CASSQESGGLTFYEQYF. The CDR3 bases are TGCGCCAGCAGCCAAGAGAGCGGGGGGCTAACATTTTACGAGCAGTACTTC.

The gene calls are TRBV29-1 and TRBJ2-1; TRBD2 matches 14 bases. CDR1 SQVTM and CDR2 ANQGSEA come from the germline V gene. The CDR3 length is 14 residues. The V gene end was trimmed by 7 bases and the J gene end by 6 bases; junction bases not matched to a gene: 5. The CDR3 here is CSAPTSGRVNEQFF. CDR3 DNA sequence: TGCAGCGCCCCGACTAGCGGGAGGGTCAATGAGCAGTTCTTC.

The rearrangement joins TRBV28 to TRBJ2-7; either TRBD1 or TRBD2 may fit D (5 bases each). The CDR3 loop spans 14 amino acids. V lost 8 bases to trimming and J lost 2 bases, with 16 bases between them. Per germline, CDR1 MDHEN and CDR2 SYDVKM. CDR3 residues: CASEERGQAYEQYF. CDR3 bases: TGTGCCAGCGAAGAGAGGGGTCAAGCCTACGAGCAGTACTTC.

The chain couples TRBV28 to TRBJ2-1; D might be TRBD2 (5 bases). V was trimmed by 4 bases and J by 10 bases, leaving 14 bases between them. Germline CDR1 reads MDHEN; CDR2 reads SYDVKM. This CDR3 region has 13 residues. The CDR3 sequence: CASSYPDGKEQFF. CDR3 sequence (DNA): TGTGCCAGCAGTTACCCTGACGGGAAAGAGCAGTTCTTC.

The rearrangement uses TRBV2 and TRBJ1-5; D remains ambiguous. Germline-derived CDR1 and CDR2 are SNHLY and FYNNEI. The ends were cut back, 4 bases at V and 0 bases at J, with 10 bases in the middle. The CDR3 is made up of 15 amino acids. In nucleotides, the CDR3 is TGTGCCAGCAGTGGCCCCCGGGATAGCAATCAGCCCCAGCATTTT. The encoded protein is CASSGPRDSNQPQHF.

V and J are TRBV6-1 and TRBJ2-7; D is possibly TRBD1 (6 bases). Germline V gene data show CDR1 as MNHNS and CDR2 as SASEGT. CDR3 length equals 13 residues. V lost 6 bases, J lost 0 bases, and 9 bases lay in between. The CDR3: CASRTDSSYEQYF. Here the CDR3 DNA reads TGTGCCAGCAGGACGGACAGCTCCTACGAGCAGTACTTC.

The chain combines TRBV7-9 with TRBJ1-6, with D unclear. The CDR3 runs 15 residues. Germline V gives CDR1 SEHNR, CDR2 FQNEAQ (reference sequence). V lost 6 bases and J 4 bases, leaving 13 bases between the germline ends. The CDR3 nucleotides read TGTGCCAGCAGTTCTGCCGGCCTATATAATTCACCCCTCCACTTT. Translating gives CASSSAGLYNSPLHF. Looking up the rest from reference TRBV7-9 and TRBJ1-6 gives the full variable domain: DTGVSQNPRHKITKRGQNVTFRCDPISEHNRLYWYRQTLGQGPEFLTYFQNEAQLEKSRLLSDRFSAERPKGSFSTLEIQRTEQGDSAMYLCASSSAGLYNSPLHFGNGTRLTVT.

The CDR3 DNA is TGTGCCAGCAGCTCTAGCGGGGGGGACACAGATACGCAGTATTTT. This codes for CASSSSGGDTDTQYF. This chain links TRBV7-3 with TRBJ2-3; 12 nucleotides match TRBD2. The trim removed 4 bases at V and 2 bases at J, leaving 1 base unmatched. CDR3 size: 15 residues. Germline values: CDR1 SGHTA, CDR2 FQGTGA.

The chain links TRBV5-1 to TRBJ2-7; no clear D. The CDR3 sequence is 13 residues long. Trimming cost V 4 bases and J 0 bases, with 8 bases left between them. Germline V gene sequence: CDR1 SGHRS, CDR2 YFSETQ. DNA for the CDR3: TGCGCCAGCAGCCCCTCCCCCTCCTACGAGCAGTACTTC. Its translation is CASSPSPSYEQYF. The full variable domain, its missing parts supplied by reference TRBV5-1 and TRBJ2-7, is KAGVTQTPRYLIKTRGQQVTLSCSPISGHRSVSWYQQTPGQGLQFLFEYFSETQRNKGNFPGRFSGRQFSNSRSEMNVSTLELGDSALYLCASSPSPSYEQYFGPGTRLTVT.

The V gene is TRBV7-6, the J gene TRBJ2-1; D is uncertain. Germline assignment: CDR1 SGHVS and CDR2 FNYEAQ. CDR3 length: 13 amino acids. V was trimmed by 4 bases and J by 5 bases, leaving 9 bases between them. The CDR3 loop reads CASSSDLNNEQFF. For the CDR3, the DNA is TGTGCCAGCAGCTCCGACTTAAACAATGAGCAGTTCTTC.

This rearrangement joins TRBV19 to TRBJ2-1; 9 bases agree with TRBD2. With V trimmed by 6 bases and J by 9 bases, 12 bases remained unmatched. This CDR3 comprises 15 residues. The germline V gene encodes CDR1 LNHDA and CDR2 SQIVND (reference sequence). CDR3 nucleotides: TGTGCCAGTAGAGCCCATAGCGGGGGCACGAGTGAGCAGTTCTTC. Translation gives CASRAHSGGTSEQFF.

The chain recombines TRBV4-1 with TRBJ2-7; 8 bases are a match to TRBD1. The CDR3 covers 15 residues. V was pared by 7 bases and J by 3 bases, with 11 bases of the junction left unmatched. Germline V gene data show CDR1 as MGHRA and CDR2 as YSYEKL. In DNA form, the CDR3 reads TGCGCCAGCACCGACAGGGCACAGGGGGTCTACGAGCAGTACTTC. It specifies CASTDRAQGVYEQYF.

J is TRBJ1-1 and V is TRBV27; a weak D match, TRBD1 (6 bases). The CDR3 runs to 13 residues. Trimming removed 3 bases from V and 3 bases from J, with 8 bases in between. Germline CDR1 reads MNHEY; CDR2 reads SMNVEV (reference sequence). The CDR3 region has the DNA TGTGCCAGCAGTTTGAGGACAGACACTGAAGCTTTCTTT. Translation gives CASSLRTDTEAFF.

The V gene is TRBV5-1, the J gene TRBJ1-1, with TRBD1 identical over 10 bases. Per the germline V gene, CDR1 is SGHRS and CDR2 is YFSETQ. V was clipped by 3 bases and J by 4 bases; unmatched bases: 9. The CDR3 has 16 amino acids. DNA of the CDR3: TGCGCCAGCAGCTACAGACGACAGGGGGCGCCCACTGAAGCTTTCTTT. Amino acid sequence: CASSYRRQGAPTEAFF.